The sequence of this TCR beta chain was determined in a study of vaccination and CD4 T cells after COVID-19. Study background: Stimuli were overlapping spike peptide pools of SARS-CoV-2 and three common cold coronaviruses (HCoV-NL63, HCoV-OC43, HCoV-229E).

Findings of the study overall: The study found median SARS-CoV-2-reactive clonotypes rising from roughly 19 to 38, not significantly.

Cultured CD4+ T cells had their DNA profiled by the Oncomine TCR Beta short-read assay. A single record per CDR3 protein comes from TCRdb applying MiXCR to the PCR reads. This sample carries 20,000 to 25,000 distinct CDR3 sequences, roughly 52% of them seen once, and the ten largest clones take under 7%. Worth noting for this clonotype: Its antigen is unidentified.

As to treatment: approximately nine-day PBMC culture with coronavirus spike peptide pools or control peptides (ViraFEST assay). V was cut by 6 bases and J by 6 bases, with 24 bases left in between. Looked up from germline, CDR1 is DFQATT and CDR2 is SNEGSKA (reference sequence). CDR3 length: 15 residues. The TCR sequence derives from a human donor who had recovered from COVID-19. This chain uses TRBV20-1 with TRBJ2-7, with D possibly matching TRBD2 (6 bases). The sequenced sample was CD4+ T cells from blood, cultured in vitro. As DNA, the CDR3 is TGCAGTGCGTTTCCTCTGGGGGGTGGGAAGGGCGAGCAGTACTTC. It translates to CSAFPLGGGKGEQYF.